This TCR beta chain was identified during a study of human T cells and chemical hapten exposure. Time point denoted: pre-sensitization, week 0. The treatment: therapeutic diphenylcyclopropenone sensitization with weekly scalp DPC. It was unfractionated whole blood from which total RNA was extracted. Looked up from germline, CDR1 is LGHDT and CDR2 is YNNKEL (reference sequence). Deletions cut 4 bases from V and 1 base from J, with 10 bases between. The CDR3 has 14 residues. TCRdb reprocessed the RACE reads with MiXCR, giving one entry per CDR3 protein. The sample lists 150,000 to 200,000 distinct CDR3 sequences, nearly 30% occurring once. The study, taken as a whole, reports: Given that the donors had alopecia, their immune response may differ from that seen in healthy people.

The sample holds a few counts of this clonotype. Its cognate antigen is unknown. This sample comprised whole blood, obtained in connection with sensitization to the hapten diphenylcyclopropenone (DPC). The sequence was obtained from a woman in her twenties or thirties with alopecia areata. Some clones in this sample may be carry-over from other donors' samples. The rearrangement links TRBV3-1 to TRBJ2-5, with no clear D. CDR3: CASSRRGTQETQYF. Here the CDR3 DNA reads TGTGCCAGCAGCCGAAGAGGCACCCAAGAGACCCAGTACTTC.